This note documents a single TCR beta chain sequence. Its binding antigen is unknown. Per-base quality was not reported, and no clone a single base away is much larger than it. The CDR3 regions of human TCRbeta chains were subjected to immunosequencing. In the source study's methods: Repertoire TCRs were matched against a reference library of SARS-CoV-2-specific TCRs generated with the MIRA antigen-specificity platform. Breadth was defined as the fraction of unique TCRs that were SARS-CoV-2-associated, and depth was defined as the fraction of total T cells that were SARS-CoV-2-associated. Using the MIRA data, every spike-specific TCR was mapped to the spike region that the TCR reacted to and assigned to either a CD4 or a CD8 class. Log10-transformed breadth and depth values were compared by one-way ANOVA with Sidak's multiple comparisons tests. The immuneACCESS repertoire file appears here via TCRdb, limited to in-frame rearrangements. These files lack a portion of the clones; in checked studies, under half of the deficit traces to unresolved V genes, and the cause of the others is not known. V and J calls and clone size are copied from that table; D and trimming were computed from the DNA. Within this sample are around 120,000 clones, with 80% to 95% of them counted one time only. Of the sample, 11% to 15% is held by the ten largest clones.

The time point label, read with the paper, signifies: baseline before first vaccination. Vaccinee samples were obtained from the UK trials COV001 and COV002, which included a single-blind randomized controlled phase 2/3 trial of AZD1222 (ChAdOx1 nCoV-19) in healthy adults. For TCRbeta chain sequencing, PBMC samples from trial participants were taken at day 0 and at day 28 after the second dose. The data were obtained in a study of T cell responses to AZD1222 COVID-19 vaccine (dated by TCRdb to the early 2020s). Background on the whole study: Because spike-specific TCR depth and breadth did not differ between the two schedules, AZD1222 recipients who got a second dose at roughly 4 weeks were pooled with those who got a second dose at roughly 12 weeks. A total of more than 230 trial participants underwent TCR sequencing, of whom nearly 210 had received two doses of AZD1222 and roughly 26 had received two doses of the MenACWY control vaccine. Enrollment into the trials was organized by age into subgroups of 18-55, 56-69 and 70-plus years, and those subgroups contained approximately 160, 26 and 62 TCR-sequenced participants, respectively.

What the authors observed across the whole study: A significant rise in spike-specific TCR breadth and depth was observed after two AZD1222 doses relative to day 0 and relative to MenACWY recipients. CD4 TCRs associated with the vaccine covered the entire spike protein, and the dominant responses were in regions 160-218 and 743-854. Because no day 14 peak-response samples were available, repertoires were characterized only after the peak T cell response. The 56-69-year group was small, and its depth increase did not reach significance, likely because of low power. Only a handful of AZD1222 recipients were SARS-CoV-2 seropositive at baseline, limiting conclusions about previously exposed vaccinees. Most participants were white British and females outnumbered males, and the authors suggested that clonal diversity may have been underestimated. Epitopes outside the regions mutated in the B.1.351 and B.1.1.7 variants were reportedly recognized by nearly half of the unique spike-specific TCRs.

Here the sequenced sample was peripheral blood, taken on day 0 of AZD1222 vaccination. The receptor's source is an adult in good health.

The nucleotides are TGTGCCAGTAGTATAGGGAATAGCAATCAGCCCCAGCATTTT. Its protein is CASSIGNSNQPQHF. The chain couples TRBV19 to TRBJ1-5; too little of a D gene remains to name it. CDR1 and CDR2, looked up from the germline V gene (reference sequence), are LNHDA and SQIVND. V sheds 1 base and J sheds 0 bases, leaving 4 bases between their ends. The CDR3 contains 14 residues, cysteine and phenylalanine counted. The read is trimmed to its CDR3 DNA, 42 bases read in frame from base 1.